The present TCR beta chain was sequenced within a study of Ad26.COV2.S vaccination and SARS-CoV-2 variants. Points on this clone: No antigen is known for it.

CDR3 length equals 13 residues. Germline V lookup: CDR1 MNHEY, CDR2 SVGAGI. V was clipped by 3 bases and J by 7 bases, with 13 bases between them. The study's findings and limits: Considerable breadth of spike-specific CD8+ and CD4+ T cell responses has reportedly been documented following vaccination. Vaccine recipients showed a spike-specific TCR breadth that was higher than in placebo recipients. Breadth measured for non-spike TCRs was similar across vaccine and placebo recipients.

Libraries were prepared by immunoSEQ multiplex PCR; TCRdb keeps only in-frame clonotypes and omits some of them. The sample has about 350,000 clones, roughly nine tenths seen once; the top ten hold about 3.9%. V is TRBV6-5 and J is TRBJ2-7; TRBD2 is a possible D gene (5 bases). Specimen: peripheral blood, collected after recovery from COVID-19. The origin of this receptor is a human donor who had recovered from COVID-19. The CDR3: CASSYSGYGEQYF. The CDR3, as DNA: TGTGCCAGCAGTTATTCGGGATACGGGGAGCAGTACTTC.